The clone carrying this T cell receptor (beta chain) was seen just once. The sample is drawn from a study of control samples from healthy donors and cancer patients. The germline V and J ends were trimmed by 0 bases and 5 bases, with 11 bases remaining between them. The V gene's germline CDR1 is SGDLS and CDR2 YYNGEE. The CDR3 spans 14 residues. The data were produced by immunoSEQ multiplex PCR, yet TCRdb's version contains in-frame clones alone and is incomplete. The sample holds roughly 52,000 clones, approximately 96% seen once. What was sequenced was blood. V and J are TRBV9 and TRBJ2-5; D gene ambiguous. The sequence came from a woman aged 25 to 45 in good health. DNA of the CDR3: TGTGCCAGCAGCGTAGGGGGTAGCTGGGAGACCCAGTACTTC. Its translation is CASSVGGSWETQYF.